The source of this TCR beta chain is a study of blood T cell repertoires in COVID-19. As for the study in general: Material from acute and convalescent COVID-19 was sourced from the United States, Italy and Spain. The cDNA or gDNA used as material had been derived from T cells, B-cell-depleted T cells, or PBMCs.

The germline V gene has CDR1 SQVTM and CDR2 ANQGSEA. CDR3 length equals 14 residues. In the source study's methods: Amplification of reference gene primers was used by the study to estimate nucleated cell counts. TCRdb keeps only in-frame clones here, not all; method: immunoSEQ multiplex PCR. V, J and clone size were drawn from that table, and D and trimming were deduced from the DNA. The table includes 150,000 to 200,000 clones, around 85% detected once. Sequencing was done on a sample of peripheral blood. The chain has TRBV29-1 and TRBJ2-6; TRBD1 agrees at 7 bases. The TCR originated in a man in his fifties or sixties with active or convalescent COVID-19. CDR3 protein: CAGTVRSGANVLTF. The CDR3 nucleotides read TGCGCTGGGACAGTACGATCTGGGGCCAACGTCCTGACTTTC.